What follows are 12 T cell receptor beta chains derived from one specimen sequenced in a study of graft-versus-host responses after intestinal transplantation (TCRdb year 2021). The sample's time point label, in plain terms: cells obtained before transplantation from donor or recipient. The antigens of these receptors remain unknown. The method was the immunoSEQ multiplex PCR assay. TCRdb carries this immuneACCESS record with in-frame sequences only. Its versions omit some clonotypes, under half of them owing to an unresolved V gene in the studies checked, with the rest unexplained. Within this sample are over 65,000 clones, with more than 85% of them counted one time only. The ten biggest clones cover around 7.6% of the sample. Material: unstimulated CD8+ T cells sorted from spleen or lymph node cells, obtained before transplant. Receptors were obtained from a human donor who was the organ donor for an intestinal transplant.

The gene calls are TRBV11-3 and TRBJ2-1; TRBD1 is a possible D gene (6 bases). The V gene's germline CDR1 is SGHNT and CDR2 YENEEA. Trimming left V 4 bases short and J 4 bases short, with 26 bases between. CDR3 size: 19 residues. The CDR3 DNA sequence: TGTGCCAGCAGCTCTTATACAGGGACCGCACCTAAAGATTACAATGAGCAGTTCTTC. Translated, it gives CASSSYTGTAPKDYNEQFF.

The rearrangement uses TRBV4-1 and TRBJ2-1; perhaps TRBD2 as D (5 bases). This CDR3 has 14 amino acids. Germline V gene sequence: CDR1 MGHRA, CDR2 YSYEKL. V lost 4 bases and J 12 bases, leaving 19 bases between the germline ends. This CDR3 reads CASSRIFKPRGQFF. The DNA for the CDR3 is TGCGCCAGCAGCCGGATATTTAAGCCCCGGGGGCAGTTCTTC.

The chain couples TRBV18 to TRBJ1-2; D remains ambiguous. Trimming left V 0 bases short and J 3 bases short, with 2 bases between. The CDR3 is 12 residues long. The germline V gene has CDR1 KGHSH and CDR2 LQKENI. The CDR3 sequence is CASSPPHYGYTF. The CDR3 DNA reads TGTGCCAGCTCACCACCGCACTATGGCTACACCTTC.

This chain joins TRBV19 and TRBJ2-5; 8 bases are shared with TRBD1. The better agreement between TRBJ2-7 and the DNA end casts doubt on the J call. The germline V gene has CDR1 LNHDA and CDR2 SQIVND (reference sequence). This CDR3 has 14 residues. CDR3 DNA sequence: TGTGCCAGTAGTATGGGGACAGGAGTCTACGAGCAGTACTTC. Its translation is CASSMGTGVYEQYF.

Note on this clone: This CDR3 is also generated by other DNA sequences in the sample. The genes are TRBV5-4 and TRBJ2-7; 10 nucleotides agree with TRBD2. The CDR3 is 15 residues long. CDR1 SGHNT and CDR2 YYREEE come from the germline V gene (reference sequence). Trimming took 0 bases from V and 3 from J; bases not matched to a gene: 3. This CDR3 reads CASSLGLAGVYEQYF. The DNA of the CDR3 is TGTGCCAGCAGCTTGGGTCTAGCGGGAGTCTACGAGCAGTACTTC.

V gene TRBV7-3 combines with J gene TRBJ2-1, with a weak D call TRBD2 (6 bases). Trimming stripped 10 bases from V and 8 bases from J, with 24 bases between. The CDR3 extends over 15 amino acids. The germline V gene has CDR1 SGHTA and CDR2 FQGTGA. The CDR3 loop reads CANSPIADGEDEQFF. The CDR3 DNA sequence: TGTGCCAACAGTCCAATAGCTGATGGGGAGGATGAGCAGTTCTTC.

The chain has TRBV27 and TRBJ2-3; TRBD2 is a possible D gene (5 bases). V was clipped by 5 bases and J by 0 bases, with 12 bases between them. In germline, CDR1 is MNHEY, CDR2 SMNVEV (reference sequence). There are 15 residues in the CDR3. CDR3 amino acids: CASSALVSSTDTQYF. In DNA form, the CDR3 reads TGTGCCAGCAGTGCACTAGTTTCGAGCACAGATACGCAGTATTTT.

The chain is built from TRBV10-3 and TRBJ1-1; no clear D. The CDR3 loop spans 15 amino acids. Looked up from germline, CDR1 is ENHRY and CDR2 is SYGVKD. Trimming removed 3 bases from V and 0 bases from J, with 11 bases in between. CDR3 loop: CAISDEGFLNTEAFF. The CDR3 DNA reads as TGTGCCATCAGTGATGAGGGATTCCTGAACACTGAAGCTTTCTTT.

CDR3 nucleotide sequence: TGTGCCAGCAGCCATGAAAAAGGGGGCGCAGGTGGTGGCTACACCTTC. This translates into CASSHEKGGAGGGYTF. This sequence joins TRBV4-2 and TRBJ1-2; TRBD1 aligns across 7 bases. This CDR3 has 16 amino acids. Trimming took 3 bases from V and 7 from J; bases not matched to a gene: 14. CDR1 and CDR2 (germline): LGHNA, YNFKEQ.

The chain has TRBV10-2 and TRBJ1-6; D is unresolved. Deletions cut 3 bases from V and 0 bases from J, with 6 bases between. CDR1 is WSHSY, CDR2 SAAADI, per germline. The CDR3 totals 15 residues. CDR3 sequence: CASSDRSSYNSPLHF. CDR3 nucleotide sequence: TGCGCCAGCAGTGATCGAAGCTCCTATAATTCACCCCTCCACTTT.

The DNA for the CDR3 is TGTGCCAGCAGTACAGGCCCAGGGCGCCCTGAAGCTTTCTTT. Its translation: CASSTGPGRPEAFF. V is TRBV6-5 and J is TRBJ1-1; D possibly corresponds to TRBD1 (5 bases). V lost 5 bases to trimming and J lost 6 bases, with 16 bases between them. Germline V gene lookup returns CDR1 MNHEY and CDR2 SVGAGI. There are 14 residues in the CDR3.

This clone appeared once. This chain links TRBV9 with TRBJ2-1; no definite D call. The germline V and J ends were trimmed by 3 bases and 5 bases, with 9 bases remaining between them. The CDR3 totals 13 residues. CDR1 is SGDLS and CDR2 is YYNGEE in the germline V gene. For the CDR3, the DNA is TGTGCCAGCAGCGAGGGCCGAGACAATGAGCAGTTCTTC. Amino acid sequence: CASSEGRDNEQFF.